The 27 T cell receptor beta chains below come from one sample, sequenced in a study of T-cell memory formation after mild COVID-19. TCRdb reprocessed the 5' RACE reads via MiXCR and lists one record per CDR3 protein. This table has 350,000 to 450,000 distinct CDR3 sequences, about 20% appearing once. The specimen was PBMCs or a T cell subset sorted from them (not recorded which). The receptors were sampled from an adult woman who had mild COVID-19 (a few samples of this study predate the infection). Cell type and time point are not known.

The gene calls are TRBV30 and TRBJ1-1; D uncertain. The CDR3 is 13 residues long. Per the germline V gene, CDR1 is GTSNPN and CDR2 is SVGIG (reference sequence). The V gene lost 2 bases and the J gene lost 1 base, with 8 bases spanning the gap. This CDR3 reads CAWSQQQNTEAFF. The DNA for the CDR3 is TGTGCCTGGAGTCAACAGCAGAACACTGAAGCTTTCTTT.

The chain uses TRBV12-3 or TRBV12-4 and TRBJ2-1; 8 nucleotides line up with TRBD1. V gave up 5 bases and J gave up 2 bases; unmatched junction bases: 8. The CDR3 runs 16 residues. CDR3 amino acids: CASSVHGRGPYNEQFF. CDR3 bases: TGTGCCAGCAGTGTTCATGGCAGGGGGCCCTACAATGAGCAGTTCTTC.

The CDR3: CASSPRGLAQSPNNEQFF. CDR3 bases: TGTGCCAGCAGCCCTAGGGGGTTAGCTCAGAGTCCGAACAATGAGCAGTTCTTC. The chain couples TRBV9 to TRBJ2-1; TRBD1 might be the D (6 bases). Per germline, CDR1 SGDLS and CDR2 YYNGEE. CDR3 length: 18 amino acids. V was pared by 4 bases and J by 5 bases, with 25 bases between. Variable domain in full (rest from reference TRBV9 and TRBJ2-1): DSGVTQTPKHLITATGQRVTLRCSPRSGDLSVYWYQQSLDQGLQFLIQYYNGEERAKGNILERFSAQQFPDLHSELNLSSLELGDSALYFCASSPRGLAQSPNNEQFFGPGTRLTVL.

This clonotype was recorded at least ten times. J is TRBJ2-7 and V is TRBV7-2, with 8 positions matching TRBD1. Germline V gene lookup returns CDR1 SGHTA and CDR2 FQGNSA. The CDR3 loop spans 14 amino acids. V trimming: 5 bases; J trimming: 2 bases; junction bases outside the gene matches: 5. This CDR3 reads CASSPDRGPYEQYF. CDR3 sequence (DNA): TGTGCCAGCAGCCCTGACAGGGGTCCCTACGAGCAGTACTTC.

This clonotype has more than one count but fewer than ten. CDR3 in DNA: TGCGCCAGCAGCTTGATTCCGGGGGGCACTGAAGCTTTCTTT. The encoded protein is CASSLIPGGTEAFF. V is TRBV5-1 and J is TRBJ1-1; perhaps TRBD1 as D (5 bases). The V and J ends lost 1 base and 4 bases respectively, with 11 bases between them. This CDR3 has 14 amino acids. Germline CDR1 is SGHRS and CDR2 is YFSETQ.

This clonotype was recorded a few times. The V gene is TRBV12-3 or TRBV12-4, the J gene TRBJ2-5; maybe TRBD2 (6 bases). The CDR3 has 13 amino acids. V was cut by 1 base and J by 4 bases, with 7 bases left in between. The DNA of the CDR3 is TGTGCCAGCAGTTTAGGTAGCGGAGAGACCCAGTACTTC. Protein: CASSLGSGETQYF.

The CDR3 DNA follows: TGTGCCAGCAGCCCCCTGAGGTTGAACACTGAAGCTTTCTTT. This codes for CASSPLRLNTEAFF. The chain carries TRBV3-1 and TRBJ1-1; D is unclear. CDR3 size: 14 residues. V shed 4 bases and J shed 0 bases, with 9 bases lying between them. Germline lookup yields CDR1 LGHDT and CDR2 YNNKEL (reference sequence).

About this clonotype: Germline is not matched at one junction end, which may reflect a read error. In nucleotides, the CDR3 is TGTGCCACCAGTGACAGAAACCTCGGGACCGGAGAGACCAAGTACTTC. Translation: CATSDRNLGTGETKYF. This chain connects TRBV24-1 to TRBJ2-5; tentatively, D is TRBD1 or TRBD2 (5 bases each). The CDR3 extends over 16 amino acids. Per the germline V gene, CDR1 is KGHDR and CDR2 is SFDVKD.

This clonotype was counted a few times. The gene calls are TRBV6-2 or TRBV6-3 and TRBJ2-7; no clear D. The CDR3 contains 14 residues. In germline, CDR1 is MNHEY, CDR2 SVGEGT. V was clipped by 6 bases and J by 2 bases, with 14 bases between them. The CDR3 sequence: CASRRGITTYEQYF. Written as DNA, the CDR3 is TGTGCCAGCAGACGTGGCATTACTACCTACGAGCAGTACTTC.

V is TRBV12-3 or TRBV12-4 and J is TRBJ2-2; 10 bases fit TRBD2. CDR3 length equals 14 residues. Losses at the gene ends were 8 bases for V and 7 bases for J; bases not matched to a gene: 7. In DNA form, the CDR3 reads TGTGCCAGCGGGAGCGGGAGGGATAACGGGGAGCTGTTTTTT. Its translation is CASGSGRDNGELFF.

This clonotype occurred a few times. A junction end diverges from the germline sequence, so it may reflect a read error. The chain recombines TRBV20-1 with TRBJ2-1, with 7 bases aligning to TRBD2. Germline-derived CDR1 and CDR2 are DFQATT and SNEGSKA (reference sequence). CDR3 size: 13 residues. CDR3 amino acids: CSAMGGEYNAQFF. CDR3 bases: TGCAGTGCTATGGGGGGGGAATACAATGCGCAGTTCTTC.

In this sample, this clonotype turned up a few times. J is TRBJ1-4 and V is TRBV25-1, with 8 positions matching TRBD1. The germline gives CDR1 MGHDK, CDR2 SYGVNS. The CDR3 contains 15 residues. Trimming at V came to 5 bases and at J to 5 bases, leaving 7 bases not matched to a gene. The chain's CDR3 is CASSNGTGLNEKLFF. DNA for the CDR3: TGTGCCAGCAGTAACGGGACAGGCTTAAATGAAAAACTGTTTTTT.

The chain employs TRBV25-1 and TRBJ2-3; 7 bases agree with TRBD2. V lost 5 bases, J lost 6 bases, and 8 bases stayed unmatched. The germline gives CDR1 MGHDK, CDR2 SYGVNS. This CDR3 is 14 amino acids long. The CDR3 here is CASSKAGSGDTQYF. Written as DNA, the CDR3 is TGTGCCAGCAGTAAAGCGGGGTCCGGGGATACGCAGTATTTT.

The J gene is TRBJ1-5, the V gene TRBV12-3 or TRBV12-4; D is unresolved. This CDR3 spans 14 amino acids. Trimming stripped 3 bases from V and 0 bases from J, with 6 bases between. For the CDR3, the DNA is TGTGCCAGCAGTTTCTCCCTTAGCAATCAGCCCCAGCATTTT. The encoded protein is CASSFSLSNQPQHF.

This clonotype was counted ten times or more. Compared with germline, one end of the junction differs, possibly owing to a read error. Written as DNA, the CDR3 is TGTGCCAGCAGCTTAGACAGGACATACGAGCAGTACTTC. Protein: CASSLDRTYEQYF. The chain employs TRBV5-1 and TRBJ2-7, with D possibly being TRBD1 (6 bases). Germline lookup yields CDR1 SGHRS and CDR2 YFSETQ. This CDR3 has 13 residues.

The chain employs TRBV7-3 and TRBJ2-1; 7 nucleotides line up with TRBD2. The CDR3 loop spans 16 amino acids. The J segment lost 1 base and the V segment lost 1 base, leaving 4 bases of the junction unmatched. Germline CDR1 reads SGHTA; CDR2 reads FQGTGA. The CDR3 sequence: CASSLIPGGSYNEQFF. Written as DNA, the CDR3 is TGTGCCAGCAGCTTAATCCCCGGGGGGTCCTACAATGAGCAGTTCTTC.

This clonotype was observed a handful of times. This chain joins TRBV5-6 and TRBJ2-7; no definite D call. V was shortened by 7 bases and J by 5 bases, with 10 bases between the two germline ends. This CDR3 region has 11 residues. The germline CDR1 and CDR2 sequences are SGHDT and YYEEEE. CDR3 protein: CASGPGHEQYF. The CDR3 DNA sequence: TGTGCCAGCGGCCCCGGTCACGAGCAGTACTTC.

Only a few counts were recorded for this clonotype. CDR3 nucleotides: TGCGCCAGCAGCCAGAGGGCCGGGACAGGGAACCACGAGCAGTACTTC. It specifies CASSQRAGTGNHEQYF. The chain uses TRBV4-1 and TRBJ2-7, with 9 bases aligning to TRBD1. Germline lookup yields CDR1 MGHRA and CDR2 YSYEKL. This CDR3 contains 16 residues. V shed 3 bases and J 5 bases; nucleotides not matched to a gene: 11.

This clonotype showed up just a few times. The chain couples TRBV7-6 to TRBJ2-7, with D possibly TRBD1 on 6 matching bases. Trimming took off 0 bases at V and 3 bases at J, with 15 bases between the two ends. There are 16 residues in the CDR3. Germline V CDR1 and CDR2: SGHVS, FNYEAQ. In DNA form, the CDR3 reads TGTGCCAGCAGCTTAGCCCTAGGCGGACAGAGCTACGAGCAGTACTTC. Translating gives CASSLALGGQSYEQYF. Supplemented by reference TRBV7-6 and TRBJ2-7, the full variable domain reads GAGVSQSPRYKVTKRGQDVALRCDPISGHVSLYWYRQALGQGPEFLTYFNYEAQQDKSGLPNDRFSAERPEGSISTLTIQRTEQRDSAMYRCASSLALGGQSYEQYFGPGTRLTVT.

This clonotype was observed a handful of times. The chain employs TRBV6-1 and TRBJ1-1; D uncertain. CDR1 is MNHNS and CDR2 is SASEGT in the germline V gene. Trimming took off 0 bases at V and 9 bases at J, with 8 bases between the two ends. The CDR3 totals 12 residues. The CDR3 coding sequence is TGTGCCAGCAGTGAAGCCTACGGAAAAGCTTTCTTT. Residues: CASSEAYGKAFF.

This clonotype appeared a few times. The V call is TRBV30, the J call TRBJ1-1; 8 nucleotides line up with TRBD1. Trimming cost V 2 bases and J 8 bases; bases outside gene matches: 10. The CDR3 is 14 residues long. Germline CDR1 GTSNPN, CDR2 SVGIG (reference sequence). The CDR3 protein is CAWSPSRTGREAFF. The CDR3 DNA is TGTGCCTGGAGTCCCTCAAGGACAGGGAGAGAAGCTTTCTTT.

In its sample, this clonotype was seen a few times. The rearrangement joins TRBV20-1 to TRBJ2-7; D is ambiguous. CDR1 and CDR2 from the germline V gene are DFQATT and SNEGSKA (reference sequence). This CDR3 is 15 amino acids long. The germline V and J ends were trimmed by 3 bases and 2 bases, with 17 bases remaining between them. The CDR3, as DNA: TGCAGTGCTAGTTGCCACGGCGGAGACGCCTACGAGCAGTACTTC. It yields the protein CSASCHGGDAYEQYF.

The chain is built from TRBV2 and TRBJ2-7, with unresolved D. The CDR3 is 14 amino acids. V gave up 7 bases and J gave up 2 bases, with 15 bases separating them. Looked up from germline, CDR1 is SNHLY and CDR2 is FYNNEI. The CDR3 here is CASTAEQITYEQYF. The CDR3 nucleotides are TGTGCCAGCACTGCCGAACAGATAACCTACGAGCAGTACTTC.

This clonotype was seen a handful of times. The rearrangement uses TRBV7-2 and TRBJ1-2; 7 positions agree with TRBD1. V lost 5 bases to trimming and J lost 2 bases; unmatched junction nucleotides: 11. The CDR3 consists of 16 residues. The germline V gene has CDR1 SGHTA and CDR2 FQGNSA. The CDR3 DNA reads TGTGCCAGCAGCGGCCGGACAGGTTCGCAAAACTATGGCTACACCTTC. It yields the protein CASSGRTGSQNYGYTF.

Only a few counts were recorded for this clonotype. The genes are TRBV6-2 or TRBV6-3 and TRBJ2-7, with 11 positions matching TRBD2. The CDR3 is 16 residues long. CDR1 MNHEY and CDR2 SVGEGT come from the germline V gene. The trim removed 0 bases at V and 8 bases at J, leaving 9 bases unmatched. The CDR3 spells CASSYSTSGDLGQQYF. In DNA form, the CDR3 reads TGTGCCAGCAGTTACTCGACTAGCGGGGACCTAGGCCAGCAGTACTTC.

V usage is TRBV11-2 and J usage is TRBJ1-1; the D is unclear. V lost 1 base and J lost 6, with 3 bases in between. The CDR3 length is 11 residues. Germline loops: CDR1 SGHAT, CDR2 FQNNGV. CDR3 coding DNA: TGTGCCAGCAGCTTAGTCTCTGAAGCTTTCTTT. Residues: CASSLVSEAFF. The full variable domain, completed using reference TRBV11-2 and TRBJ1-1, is EAGVAQSPRYKIIEKRQSVAFWCNPISGHATLYWYQQILGQGPKLLIQFQNNGVVDDSQLPKDRFSAERLKGVDSTLKIQPAKLEDSAVYLCASSLVSEAFFGQGTRLTVV.

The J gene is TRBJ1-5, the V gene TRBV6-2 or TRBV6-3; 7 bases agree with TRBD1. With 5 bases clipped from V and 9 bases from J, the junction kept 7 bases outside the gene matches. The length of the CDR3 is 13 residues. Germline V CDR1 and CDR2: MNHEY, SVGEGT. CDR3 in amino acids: CASSLGDSRPQHF. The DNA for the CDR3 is TGTGCCAGCAGTCTGGGGGACAGTCGGCCCCAGCATTTT.